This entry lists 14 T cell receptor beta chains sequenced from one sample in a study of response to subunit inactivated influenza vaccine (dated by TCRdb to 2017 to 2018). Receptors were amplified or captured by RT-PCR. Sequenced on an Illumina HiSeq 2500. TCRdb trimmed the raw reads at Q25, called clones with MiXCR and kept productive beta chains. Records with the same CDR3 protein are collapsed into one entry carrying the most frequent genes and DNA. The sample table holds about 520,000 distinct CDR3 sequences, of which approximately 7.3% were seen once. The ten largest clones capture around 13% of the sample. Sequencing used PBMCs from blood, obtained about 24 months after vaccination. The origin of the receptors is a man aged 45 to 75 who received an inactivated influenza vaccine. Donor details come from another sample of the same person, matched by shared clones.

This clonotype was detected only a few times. The CDR3 DNA is TGTGCCAGCAGCTATGGGGCTAGCGGGAGATTAGGCGAGCAGTACTTC. Translated, it gives CASSYGASGRLGEQYF. J is TRBJ2-7 and V is TRBV5-5; 10 nucleotides agree with TRBD2. After removal of 3 bases from V and 6 bases from J, the junction contained 12 bases not matched to a gene. The CDR3 contains 16 residues. CDR1 and CDR2 from the germline V gene are SGHKS and YYEKEE (reference sequence).

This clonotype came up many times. The CDR3 loop is CASSLSAGSYNEQFF. The CDR3 nucleotides are TGTGCCAGCAGTTTATCGGCAGGATCTTACAATGAGCAGTTCTTC. J is TRBJ2-1 and V is TRBV28, with D hard to call. Germline CDR1 is MDHEN and CDR2 is SYDVKM. The CDR3 runs to 15 residues. V lost 1 base and J lost 4, with 11 bases in between.

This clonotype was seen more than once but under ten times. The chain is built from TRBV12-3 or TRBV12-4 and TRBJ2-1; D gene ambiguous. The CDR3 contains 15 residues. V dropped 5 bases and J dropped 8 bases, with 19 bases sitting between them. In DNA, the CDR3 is TGTGCCAGCAGTCTAGGCATAGTCTCGAGGTATGAGCAGTTCTTC. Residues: CASSLGIVSRYEQFF.

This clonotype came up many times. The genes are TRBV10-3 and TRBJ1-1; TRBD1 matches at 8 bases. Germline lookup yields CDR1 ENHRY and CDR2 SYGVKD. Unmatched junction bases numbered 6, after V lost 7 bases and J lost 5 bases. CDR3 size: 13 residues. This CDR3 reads CAITPDRDTEAFF. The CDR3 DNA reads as TGTGCCATCACCCCGGACAGGGATACTGAAGCTTTCTTT.

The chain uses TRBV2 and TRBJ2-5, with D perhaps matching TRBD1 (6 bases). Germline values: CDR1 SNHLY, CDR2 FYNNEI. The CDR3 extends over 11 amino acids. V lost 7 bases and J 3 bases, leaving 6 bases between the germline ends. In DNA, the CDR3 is TGTGCCAGCAACAGGGAAGAGACCCAGTACTTC. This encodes CASNREETQYF.

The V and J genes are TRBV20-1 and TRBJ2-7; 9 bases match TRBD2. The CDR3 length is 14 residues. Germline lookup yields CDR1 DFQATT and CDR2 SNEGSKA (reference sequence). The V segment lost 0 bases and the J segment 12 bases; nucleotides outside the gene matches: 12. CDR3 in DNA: TGCAGTGCTAGAGATAGTAGCGGGGGCCTCCTTACGTACTTC. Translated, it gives CSARDSSGGLLTYF.

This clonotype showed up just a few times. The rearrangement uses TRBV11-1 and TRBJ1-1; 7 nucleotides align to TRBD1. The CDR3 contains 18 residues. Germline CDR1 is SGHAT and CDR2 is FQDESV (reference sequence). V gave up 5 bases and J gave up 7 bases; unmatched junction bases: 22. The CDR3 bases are TGTGCCAGCAGCGAGAGCCTGGGGCGACAGGGAATCAGGGATGAAGCTTTCTTT. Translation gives CASSESLGRQGIRDEAFF.

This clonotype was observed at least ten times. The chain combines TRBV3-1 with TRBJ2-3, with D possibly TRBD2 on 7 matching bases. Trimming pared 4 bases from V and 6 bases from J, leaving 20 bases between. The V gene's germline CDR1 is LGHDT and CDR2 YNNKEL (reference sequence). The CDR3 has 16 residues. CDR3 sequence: CASSPLPRGGRDTQYF. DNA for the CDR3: TGTGCCAGCAGCCCCCTTCCGAGGGGGGGCCGGGATACGCAGTATTTT.

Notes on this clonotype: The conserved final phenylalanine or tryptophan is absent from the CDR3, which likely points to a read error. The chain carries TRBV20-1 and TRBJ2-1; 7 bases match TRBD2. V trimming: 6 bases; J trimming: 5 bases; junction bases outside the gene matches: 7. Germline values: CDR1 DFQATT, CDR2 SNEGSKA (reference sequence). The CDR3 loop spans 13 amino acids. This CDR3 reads CSAYAGVHNEQFY. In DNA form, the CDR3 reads TGCAGTGCGTACGCGGGAGTCCACAATGAGCAGTTCTAC.

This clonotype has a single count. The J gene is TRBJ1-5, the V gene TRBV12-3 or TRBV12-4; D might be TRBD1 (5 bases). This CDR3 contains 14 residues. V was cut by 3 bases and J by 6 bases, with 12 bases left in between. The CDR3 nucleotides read TGTGCCAGCAGTTTGGCAGGGAGGGCTCAGCCCCAGCATTTT. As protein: CASSLAGRAQPQHF.

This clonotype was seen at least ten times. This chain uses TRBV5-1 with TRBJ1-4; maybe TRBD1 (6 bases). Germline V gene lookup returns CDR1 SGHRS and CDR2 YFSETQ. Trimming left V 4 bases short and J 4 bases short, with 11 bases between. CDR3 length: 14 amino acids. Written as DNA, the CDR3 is TGCGCCAGCAGCGCGGACAGTAATAATGAAAAACTGTTTTTT. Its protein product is CASSADSNNEKLFF.

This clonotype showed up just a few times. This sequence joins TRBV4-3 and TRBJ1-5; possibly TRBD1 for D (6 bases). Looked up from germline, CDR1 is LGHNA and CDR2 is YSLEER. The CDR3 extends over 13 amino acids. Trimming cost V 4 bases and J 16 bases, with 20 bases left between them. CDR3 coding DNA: TGCGCCAGCAGCCCCCTCGTGGGGGGCATCCAACATTTT. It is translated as CASSPLVGGIQHF.

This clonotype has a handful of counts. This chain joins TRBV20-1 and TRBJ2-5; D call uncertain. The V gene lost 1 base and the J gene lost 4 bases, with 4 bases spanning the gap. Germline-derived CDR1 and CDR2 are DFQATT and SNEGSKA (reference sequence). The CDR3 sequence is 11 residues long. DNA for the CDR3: TGCAGTGCTAGAGCCCGAGAGACCCAGTACTTC. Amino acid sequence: CSARARETQYF.

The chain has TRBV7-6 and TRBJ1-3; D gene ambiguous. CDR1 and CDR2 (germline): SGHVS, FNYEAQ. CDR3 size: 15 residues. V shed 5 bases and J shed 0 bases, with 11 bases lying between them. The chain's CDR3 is CASSIMNLSGNTIYF. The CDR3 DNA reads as TGTGCCAGCAGCATCATGAACCTCTCTGGAAACACCATATATTTT. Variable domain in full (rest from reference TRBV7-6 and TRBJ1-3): GAGVSQSPRYKVTKRGQDVALRCDPISGHVSLYWYRQALGQGPEFLTYFNYEAQQDKSGLPNDRFSAERPEGSISTLTIQRTEQRDSAMYRCASSIMNLSGNTIYFGEGSWLTVV.